Below, 5 T cell receptor beta chains from the same sample are listed, as sequenced in a study of blood T cell repertoires in COVID-19. Profiling relied on immunoSEQ multiplex PCR, and the TCRdb table lists in-frame clones only, not all of them. The sample consists of a few hundred thousand clones, roughly four fifths of them appearing once. The sample taken for sequencing was PBMCs or T cells enriched from blood (not recorded which). These receptors all come from a man aged 30 to 39 with acute COVID-19.

The chain combines TRBV28 with TRBJ2-3; D uncertain. Per germline, CDR1 MDHEN and CDR2 SYDVKM. The CDR3 totals 12 residues. Deletions cut 2 bases from V and 4 bases from J, with 4 bases between. The CDR3 spells CASSLQADTQYF. The CDR3 DNA sequence: TGTGCCAGCAGTTTACAGGCAGATACGCAGTATTTT.

V and J are TRBV28 and TRBJ1-4; 8 nucleotides match TRBD1. The CDR3 extends over 14 amino acids. J lost 7 bases, V lost 5 bases, and 6 bases had no gene match. The germline gives CDR1 MDHEN, CDR2 SYDVKM. The CDR3 here is CASSRTGSVEKLFF. In DNA form, the CDR3 reads TGTGCCAGCAGTCGGACAGGGTCGGTTGAAAAACTGTTTTTT.

This clone was seen more than once but under ten times. The V call is TRBV28, the J call TRBJ1-3; no firm D call. From germline, CDR1 is MDHEN and CDR2 SYDVKM. The germline V and J ends were trimmed by 7 bases and 0 bases, with 10 bases remaining between them. The CDR3 loop spans 14 amino acids. The CDR3 loop reads CASTRRDSGNTIYF. The CDR3 DNA reads TGTGCCAGCACCCGACGGGACTCTGGAAACACCATATATTTT.

This chain links TRBV5-4 with TRBJ1-1, with 8 bases lining up with TRBD1. There are 15 residues in the CDR3. Germline V gene lookup returns CDR1 SGHNT and CDR2 YYREEE (reference sequence). Losses at the gene ends were 4 bases for V and 4 bases for J; bases not matched to a gene: 9. Written as DNA, the CDR3 is TGTGCCAGCAGCCTACCGACAGGGGTAGGCACTGAAGCTTTCTTT. It specifies CASSLPTGVGTEAFF.

V usage is TRBV5-4 and J usage is TRBJ2-3, with 11 nucleotides matching TRBD2. CDR1 SGHNT and CDR2 YYREEE come from the germline V gene (reference sequence). The CDR3 loop spans 14 amino acids. J lost 6 bases, V lost 4 bases, and 4 bases had no gene match. CDR3 region: CASSPGLAADTQYF. CDR3 coding DNA: TGTGCCAGCAGCCCGGGACTAGCGGCCGATACGCAGTATTTT.